The source of this TCR beta chain is a study of PD-1 blockade in classical Hodgkin lymphoma. The study, taken as a whole, reports: Newly diagnosed patients reportedly had lower baseline TCR diversity than healthy donors. CD4+ but not CD8+ TCR diversity rose significantly by C4D1.

As regards this clone: Antigen specificity is unknown.

Assay used: immunoSEQ multiplex PCR; TCRdb lists only in-frame clones, some missing. Of some 21,000 clones listed, roughly 71% are singletons. Trimming took 5 bases from V and 4 from J, leaving 15 bases between them. Germline CDR1 is SGHVS and CDR2 is FNYEAQ. The CDR3 has 15 residues. Time point denoted: cycle 4 day 1 (C4D1), after six to seven weeks of nivolumab. Autologous stem cell transplantation was followed by relapse in every patient, and brentuximab vedotin exposure varied. The V and J genes are TRBV7-6 and TRBJ2-1; perhaps D is TRBD1 or TRBD2 (5 bases each). This clonotype was obtained from a human donor with classical Hodgkin lymphoma. The sample consisted of peripheral blood mononuclear cells (PBMCs), taken before the fourth cycle of nivolumab. The chain's CDR3 is CASSPGAMHYNEQFF. In DNA form, the CDR3 reads TGTGCCAGCAGCCCCGGGGCCATGCATTACAATGAGCAGTTCTTC.